Below, one TCR beta chain is given with its context. Antigen specificity is unknown. PCR involved 60 Vbeta and 13 Jbeta primers. Profiled with immunoSEQ multiplex PCR; TCRdb holds only in-frame clones, not every one. The table has about 130,000 clones, about four fifths seen once. The CDR3 has 18 residues. V lost 4 bases to trimming and J lost 8 bases; unmatched junction nucleotides: 17. This specimen comes from a study of cytomegalovirus exposure and HLA in healthy donors. When sampled, the donors appeared nominally healthy, though they likely had unrecorded immune exposures. Notes on the study in general: HLA alleles were associated with some 17,000 TCR beta sequences in a later analysis at 0.05 false discovery rate. Several of the most significant clusters appeared linked to common viral pathogens, based on a later analysis. Confirmation was obtained in vitro that a few CMV-associated chains are specific for CMV antigens.

Material for sequencing was PBMCs. This TCR was recovered from a man aged 25 to 45 in good health. The chain carries TRBV23-1 and TRBJ2-2, with 9 positions matching TRBD1. TRBV23-1 is placed among ORFs of uncertain function. The CDR3 here is CASSRRLPRQGVGGELFF. CDR3 coding DNA: TGCGCCAGCAGTCGCCGACTTCCGAGACAGGGGGTCGGAGGGGAGCTGTTTTTT.